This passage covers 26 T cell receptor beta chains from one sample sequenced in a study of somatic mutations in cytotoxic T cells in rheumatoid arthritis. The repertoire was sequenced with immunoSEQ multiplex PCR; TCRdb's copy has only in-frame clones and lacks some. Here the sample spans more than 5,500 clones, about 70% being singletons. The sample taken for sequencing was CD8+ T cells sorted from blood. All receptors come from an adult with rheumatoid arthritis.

The CDR3 DNA is TGTGCCAGCTCACCACCAACAGGGCTGGGAGTTCGGAGCCATGAGCAGTTCTTC. Protein product: CASSPPTGLGVRSHEQFF. The chain couples TRBV18 to TRBJ2-1, with D possibly TRBD1 on 6 matching bases. CDR1 is KGHSH, CDR2 LQKENI, per germline. The ends were cut back, 0 bases at V and 8 bases at J, with 23 bases in the middle. The CDR3 contains 18 residues.

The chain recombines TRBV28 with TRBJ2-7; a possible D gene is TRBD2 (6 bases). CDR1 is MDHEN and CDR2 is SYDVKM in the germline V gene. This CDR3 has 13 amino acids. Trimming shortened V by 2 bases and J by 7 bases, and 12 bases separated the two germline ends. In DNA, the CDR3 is TGTGCCAGCAGTTTAGTTTCGGGAGATGAGCAGTACTTC. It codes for CASSLVSGDEQYF.

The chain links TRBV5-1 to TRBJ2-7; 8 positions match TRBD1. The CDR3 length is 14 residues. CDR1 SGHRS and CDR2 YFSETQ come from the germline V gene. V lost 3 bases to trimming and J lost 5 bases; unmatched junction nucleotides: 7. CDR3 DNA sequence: TGCGCCAGCAGCTACGACAGGGGAGAAGACGAGCAGTACTTC. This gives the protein CASSYDRGEDEQYF.

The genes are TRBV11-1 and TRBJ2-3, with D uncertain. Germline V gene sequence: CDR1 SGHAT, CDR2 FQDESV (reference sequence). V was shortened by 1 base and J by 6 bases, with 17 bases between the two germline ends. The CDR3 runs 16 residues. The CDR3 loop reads CASSLGTVGFLDTQYF. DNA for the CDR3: TGTGCCAGCAGCTTAGGCACAGTTGGGTTTTTGGATACGCAGTATTTT.

The CDR3 DNA sequence: TGTGCCACCAGCACCAGTCGGAGGGTCGGGGAGCTGTTTTTT. As protein: CATSTSRRVGELFF. This chain connects TRBV15 to TRBJ2-2, with D possibly TRBD2 on 6 matching bases. V was trimmed by 4 bases and J by 7 bases, leaving 13 bases between them. The CDR3 is 14 residues long. The germline CDR1 and CDR2 sequences are LNHNV and YYDKDF (reference sequence).

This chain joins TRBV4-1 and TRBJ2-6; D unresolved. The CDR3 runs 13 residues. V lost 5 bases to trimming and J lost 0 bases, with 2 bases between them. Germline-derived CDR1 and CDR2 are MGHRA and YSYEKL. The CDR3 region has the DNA TGCGCCAGCAGCTACTCTGGGGCCAACGTCCTGACTTTC. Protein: CASSYSGANVLTF.

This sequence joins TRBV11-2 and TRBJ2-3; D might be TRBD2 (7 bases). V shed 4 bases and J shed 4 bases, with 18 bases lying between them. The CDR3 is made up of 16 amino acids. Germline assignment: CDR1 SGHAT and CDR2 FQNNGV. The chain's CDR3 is CASSSEGGIWSDTQYF. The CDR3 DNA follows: TGTGCCAGCAGCTCCGAGGGGGGGATCTGGTCAGATACGCAGTATTTT.

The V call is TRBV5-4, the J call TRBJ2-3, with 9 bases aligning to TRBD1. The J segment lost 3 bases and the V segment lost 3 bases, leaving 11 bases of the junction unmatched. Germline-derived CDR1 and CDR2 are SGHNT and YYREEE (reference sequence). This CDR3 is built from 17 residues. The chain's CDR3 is CASSSLPGQGPTDTQYF. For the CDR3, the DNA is TGTGCCAGCAGCTCCTTACCGGGACAGGGTCCGACAGATACGCAGTATTTT.

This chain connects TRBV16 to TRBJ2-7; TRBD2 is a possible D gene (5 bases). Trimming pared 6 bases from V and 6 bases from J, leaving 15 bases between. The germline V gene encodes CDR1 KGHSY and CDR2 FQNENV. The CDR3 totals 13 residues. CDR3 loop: CASSLDLGSEQYF. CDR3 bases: TGTGCCAGCAGTTTAGATCTGGGGAGCGAGCAGTACTTC. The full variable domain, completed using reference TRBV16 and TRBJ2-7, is GEEVAQTPKHLVRGEGQKAKLYCAPIKGHSYVFWYQQVLKNEFKFLISFQNENVFDETGMPKERFSAKCLPNSPCSLEIQATKLEDSAVYFCASSLDLGSEQYFGPGTRLTVT.

As DNA, the CDR3 is TGTGCCAGCAGTGACTCGCCCGGGATCACTGAAGCTTTCTTT. Amino acids: CASSDSPGITEAFF. This chain joins TRBV6-4 and TRBJ1-1; D is uncertain. Trimming stripped 0 bases from V and 4 bases from J, with 9 bases between. The germline CDR1 and CDR2 sequences are MRHNA and SNTAGT. The CDR3 has 14 amino acids.

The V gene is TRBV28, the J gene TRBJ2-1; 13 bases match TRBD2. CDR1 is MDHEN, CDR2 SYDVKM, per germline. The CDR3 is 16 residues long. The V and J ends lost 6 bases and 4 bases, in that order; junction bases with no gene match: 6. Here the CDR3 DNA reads TGTGCCAGCAGGGCGGCGGGACTAGCGGGATACAATGAGCAGTTCTTC. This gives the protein CASRAAGLAGYNEQFF. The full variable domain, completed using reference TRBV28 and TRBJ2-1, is DVKVTQSSRYLVKRTGEKVFLECVQDMDHENMFWYRQDPGLGLRLIYFSYDVKMKEKGDIPEGYSVSREKKERFSLILESASTNQTSMYLCASRAAGLAGYNEQFFGPGTRLTVL.

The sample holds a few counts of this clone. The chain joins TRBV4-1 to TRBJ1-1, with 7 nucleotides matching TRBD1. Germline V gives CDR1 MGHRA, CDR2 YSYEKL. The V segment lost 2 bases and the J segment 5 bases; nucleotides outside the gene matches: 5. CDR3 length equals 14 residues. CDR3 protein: CASSQNRGSTEAFF. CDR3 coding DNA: TGCGCCAGCAGCCAAAACAGGGGTTCGACTGAAGCTTTCTTT.

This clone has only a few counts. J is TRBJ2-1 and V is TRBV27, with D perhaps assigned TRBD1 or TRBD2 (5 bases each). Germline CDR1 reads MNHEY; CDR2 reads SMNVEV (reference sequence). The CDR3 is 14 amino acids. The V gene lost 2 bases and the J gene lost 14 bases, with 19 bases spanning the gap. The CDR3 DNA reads TGTGCCAGCAGTTTAGTGTTCGGGGCTCAAGGGAAGTTCTTC. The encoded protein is CASSLVFGAQGKFF.

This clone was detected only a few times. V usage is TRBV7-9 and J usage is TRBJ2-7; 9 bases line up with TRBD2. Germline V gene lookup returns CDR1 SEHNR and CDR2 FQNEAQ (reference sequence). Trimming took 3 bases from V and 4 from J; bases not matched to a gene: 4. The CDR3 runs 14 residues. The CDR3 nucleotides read TGTGCCAGCAGCTTTAGCGGGGGCCAGTACGAGCAGTACTTC. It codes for CASSFSGGQYEQYF.

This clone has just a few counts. Written as DNA, the CDR3 is TGTGCCAGCAGCCCCGGGACAGGGTTCTACGAGCAGTACTTC. It is translated as CASSPGTGFYEQYF. V is TRBV27 and J is TRBJ2-7, with 9 bases that match TRBD1. The V segment lost 6 bases and the J segment 3 bases; nucleotides outside the gene matches: 6. In germline, CDR1 is MNHEY, CDR2 SMNVEV (reference sequence). This CDR3 comprises 14 residues.

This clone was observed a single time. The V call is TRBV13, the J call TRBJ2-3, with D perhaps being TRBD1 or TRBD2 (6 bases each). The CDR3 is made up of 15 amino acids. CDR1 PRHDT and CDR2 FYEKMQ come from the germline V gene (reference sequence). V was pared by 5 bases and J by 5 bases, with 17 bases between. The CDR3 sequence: CASSPGTRGQDTQYF. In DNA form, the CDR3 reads TGTGCCAGCAGCCCGGGCACCCGGGGGCAAGATACGCAGTATTTT.

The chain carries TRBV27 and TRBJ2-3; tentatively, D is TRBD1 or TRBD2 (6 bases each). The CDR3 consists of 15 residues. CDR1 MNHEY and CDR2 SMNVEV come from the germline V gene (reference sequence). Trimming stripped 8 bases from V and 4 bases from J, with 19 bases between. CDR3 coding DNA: TGTGCCAGCTCCATTGGGGGGCGTTCATCAGATACGCAGTATTTT. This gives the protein CASSIGGRSSDTQYF.

Written as DNA, the CDR3 is TGTGCCACAACTGAGGCGGGGGGGCACACAGATACGCAGTATTTT. Translating it yields CATTEAGGHTDTQYF. The chain recombines TRBV15 with TRBJ2-3, with 9 positions matching TRBD2. The CDR3 is made up of 15 amino acids. Germline CDR1 is LNHNV and CDR2 is YYDKDF (reference sequence). V shed 9 bases and J 2 bases; nucleotides not matched to a gene: 9.

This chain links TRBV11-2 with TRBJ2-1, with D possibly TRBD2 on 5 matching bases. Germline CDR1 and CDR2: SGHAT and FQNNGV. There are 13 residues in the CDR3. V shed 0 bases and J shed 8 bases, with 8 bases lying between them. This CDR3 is CASSLDGVDEQFF. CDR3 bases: TGTGCCAGCAGCTTAGACGGGGTCGATGAGCAGTTCTTC.

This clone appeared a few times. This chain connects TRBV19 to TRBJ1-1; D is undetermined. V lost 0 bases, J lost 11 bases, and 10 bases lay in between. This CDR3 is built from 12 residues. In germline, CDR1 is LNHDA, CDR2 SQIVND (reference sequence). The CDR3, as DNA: TGTGCCAGTAGTATAGATAAGGTGGAGGCTTTCTTT. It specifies CASSIDKVEAFF.

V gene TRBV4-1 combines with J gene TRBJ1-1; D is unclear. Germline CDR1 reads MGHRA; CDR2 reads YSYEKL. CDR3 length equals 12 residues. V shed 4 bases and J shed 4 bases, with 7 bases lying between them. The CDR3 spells CASSREGTEAFF. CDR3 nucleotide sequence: TGCGCCAGCAGCCGAGAGGGCACTGAAGCTTTCTTT.

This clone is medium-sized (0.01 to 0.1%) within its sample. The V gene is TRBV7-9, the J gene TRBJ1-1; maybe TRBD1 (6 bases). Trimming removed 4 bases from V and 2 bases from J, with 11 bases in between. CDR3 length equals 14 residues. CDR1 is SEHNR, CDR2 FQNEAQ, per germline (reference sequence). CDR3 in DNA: TGTGCCAGCAGCTCGGACAGCTTTAACACTGAAGCTTTCTTT. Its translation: CASSSDSFNTEAFF.

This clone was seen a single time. Here the CDR3 DNA reads TGTGCCAGTAGTATCACAGGCGACGGTCAAGAGACCCAGTACTTC. Protein product: CASSITGDGQETQYF. V and J are TRBV19 and TRBJ2-5; TRBD1 is a possible D gene (5 bases). V lost 3 bases and J 2 bases, leaving 13 bases between the germline ends. The germline gives CDR1 LNHDA, CDR2 SQIVND (reference sequence). The CDR3 covers 15 residues. Full variable domain (rest looked up from reference TRBV19 and TRBJ2-5): DGGITQSPKYLFRKEGQNVTLSCEQNLNHDAMYWYRQDPGQGLRLIYYSQIVNDFQKGDIAEGYSVSREKKESFPLTVTSAQKNPTAFYLCASSITGDGQETQYFGPGTRLLVL.

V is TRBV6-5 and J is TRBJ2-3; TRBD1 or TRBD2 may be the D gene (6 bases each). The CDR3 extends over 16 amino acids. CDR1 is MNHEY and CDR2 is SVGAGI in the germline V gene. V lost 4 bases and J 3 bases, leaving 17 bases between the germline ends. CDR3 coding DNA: TGTGCCAGCAGTTTATTTTGGGGGGCGAAGACAGATACGCAGTATTTT. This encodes CASSLFWGAKTDTQYF.

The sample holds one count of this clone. CDR3 in amino acids: CSVEVAGAGTEAFF. Here the CDR3 DNA reads TGCAGCGTTGAAGTCGCCGGGGCCGGGACTGAAGCTTTCTTT. J is TRBJ1-1 and V is TRBV29-1; TRBD1 is a possible D gene (5 bases). Trimming removed 1 base at V and 5 bases at J, with 14 bases between. Germline V gives CDR1 SQVTM, CDR2 ANQGSEA. The CDR3 contains 14 residues.

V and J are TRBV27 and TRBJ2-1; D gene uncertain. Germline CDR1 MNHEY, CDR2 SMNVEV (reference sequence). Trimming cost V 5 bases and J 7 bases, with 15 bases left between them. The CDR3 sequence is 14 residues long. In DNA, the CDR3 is TGTGCCAGCAGTAGTTCGGGCCACTTAAATGAGCAGTTCTTC. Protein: CASSSSGHLNEQFF.